Sequencing of this T cell receptor beta chain was carried out in a study of identical twins. MiXCR, applied by TCRdb to the 5' RACE reads, yields one record per CDR3 protein. Of approximately 700,000 distinct CDR3 sequences detected, around 6.1% appear once; the ten largest clones hold 1.5% to 2%. The V end was cut by 3 bases, the J end by 8 bases, with 28 bases between. The CDR3 consists of 19 residues. A note on this clonotype: Antigen unknown.

Study conclusions and caveats: For zero-insertion analyses, partial confounding could come from invariant MAIT and iNKT cells.

Material: naive T cells sorted from blood. The chain combines TRBV12-3 or TRBV12-4 with TRBJ1-4, with D possibly TRBD1 on 5 matching bases. This TCR was sampled from a man between 18 and 35 years old in good health. The DNA of the CDR3 is TGTGCCAGCAGTTTTGCAGGGTTGGGTCTTCGGTTCAGCGGCGAAAAACTGTTTTTT. Its protein product is CASSFAGLGLRFSGEKLFF.